The 26 T cell receptor beta chains presented below share a single source sample, sequenced in a study of kidney transplant recipient with SARS-CoV-2 infection. TCRdb independently ran MiXCR on the reads; one entry per CDR3 protein. The top ten clones hold less than 8.5% of a sample with about 240,000 distinct CDR3 sequences, more than 25% of them seen once. The sample in question was a blood sample, obtained at baseline and on day 111 from a kidney transplant recipient. These receptors originate from a male patient younger than 45 who had COVID-19 and was a kidney transplant recipient. Some T cells may be transferred from the graft donor.

This clonotype was counted at least ten times. V usage is TRBV7-6 and J usage is TRBJ1-2; D is unclear. The CDR3 totals 17 residues. Germline CDR1 reads SGHVS; CDR2 reads FNYEAQ. Trimming left V 5 bases short and J 4 bases short, with 23 bases between. The CDR3 region is CASSVWYESRKTYGYTF. The CDR3 nucleotides are TGTGCCAGCAGCGTCTGGTATGAATCTCGAAAGACCTATGGCTACACCTTC.

To note about this clonotype: A much bigger clone sits one base away, suggesting this may be a read error. The gene calls are TRBV9 and TRBJ1-6, with a tentative D call TRBD1 (5 bases). V dropped 1 base and J dropped 8 bases, with 13 bases sitting between them. The germline V gene has CDR1 SGDLS and CDR2 YYNGEE. The CDR3 spans 15 residues. The CDR3: CASSVQRGRDSPLHF. CDR3 in DNA: TGTGCCAGCAGCGTACAACGGGGGAGGGATTCACCCCTCCACTTT.

This clonotype showed up many times. V and J are TRBV20-1 and TRBJ2-2, with D unresolved. The CDR3 runs to 14 residues. Germline assignment: CDR1 DFQATT and CDR2 SNEGSKA (reference sequence). Trimming left V 0 bases short and J 1 base short, with 6 bases between. As DNA, the CDR3 is TGCAGTGCTAGAGATTTTCAGAACACCGGGGAGCTGTTTTTT. Encoded protein: CSARDFQNTGELFF.

Ten or more counts support this clonotype. V gene TRBV7-8 combines with J gene TRBJ1-2; D gene uncertain. CDR3 length: 17 residues. V was shortened by 5 bases and J by 4 bases, with 23 bases between the two germline ends. CDR1 SGHVS and CDR2 FQNEAQ come from the germline V gene. The CDR3 reads CASSAMSFTRKTYGYTF. The DNA for the CDR3 is TGTGCCAGCAGCGCAATGTCGTTTACCCGAAAGACCTATGGCTACACCTTC.

This clonotype has just one count. Just one base apart from a much larger clone, this may be a read error. V gene TRBV19 combines with J gene TRBJ2-7; TRBD1 matches 7 bases. The CDR3 has 15 residues. The V segment lost 4 bases and the J segment 2 bases; nucleotides outside the gene matches: 8. CDR1 is LNHDA, CDR2 SQIVND, per germline (reference sequence). The CDR3 reads CASSSRQGFPYEQYF. CDR3 DNA sequence: TGTGCCAGTAGTAGTAGACAGGGCTTCCCCTACGAGCAGTACTTC. Full variable domain (missing parts from reference TRBV19 and TRBJ2-7): DGGITQSPKYLFRKEGQNVTLSCEQNLNHDAMYWYRQDPGQGLRLIYYSQIVNDFQKGDIAEGYSVSREKKESFPLTVTSAQKNPTAFYLCASSSRQGFPYEQYFGPGTRLTVT.

This clonotype was seen many times. The chain combines TRBV7-9 with TRBJ1-2; D is unclear. The CDR3 extends over 17 amino acids. Trimming stripped 5 bases from V and 4 bases from J, with 23 bases between. Germline assignment: CDR1 SEHNR and CDR2 FQNEAQ (reference sequence). CDR3 sequence: CASSMCKYHGKTYGYTF. In DNA form, the CDR3 reads TGTGCCAGCAGCATGTGTAAATACCATGGAAAGACCTATGGCTACACCTTC.

This clonotype appeared many times. The chain carries TRBV10-2 and TRBJ1-2, with D hard to call. CDR3 length equals 17 residues. V lost 4 bases and J 4 bases, leaving 22 bases between the germline ends. The germline V gene has CDR1 WSHSY and CDR2 SAAADI. CDR3 loop: CASSACGTSRKTYGYTF. CDR3 in DNA: TGCGCCAGCAGTGCTTGCGGCACTTCTAGAAAGACCTATGGCTACACCTTC.

This clonotype was seen many times. The chain combines TRBV12-3 or TRBV12-4 with TRBJ2-7, with TRBD2 matching 9 bases. V dropped 6 bases and J dropped 0; count of bases not matched to a gene: 6. This CDR3 is 15 amino acids long. The CDR3: CASRLTSGHSYEQYF. The CDR3 DNA sequence: TGTGCCAGCAGGCTGACTAGCGGCCACTCCTACGAGCAGTACTTC.

On this clonotype itself: A read error may explain this, as a much larger clone is one base away. The CDR3 nucleotides read TGCAGTGCCCGTCCCGGGACCGTGGGCCGGGGGAGGAACACTGAAGCTTTCTTT. It encodes CSARPGTVGRGRNTEAFF. The chain employs TRBV20-1 and TRBJ1-1; possibly TRBD1 for D (5 bases). The CDR3 spans 18 residues. From germline, CDR1 is DFQATT and CDR2 SNEGSKA (reference sequence). The V end was cut by 6 bases, the J end by 1 base, with 27 bases between.

On this clonotype: A much larger clone sits a single nucleotide away, making a read error possible. The genes are TRBV30 and TRBJ2-2, with D possibly TRBD2 on 6 matching bases. This CDR3 is 16 amino acids long. Trimming left V 6 bases short and J 3 bases short, with 20 bases between. Germline CDR1 and CDR2: GTSNPN and SVGIG (reference sequence). CDR3 DNA: TGTGCCTGCGCCAGATACCGGGACTCCGACACCGGGGAGCTGTTTTTT. Amino acids: CACARYRDSDTGELFF.

This clonotype was seen at least ten times. The V call is TRBV9, the J call TRBJ2-2; 7 bases map to TRBD1. Per the germline V gene, CDR1 is SGDLS and CDR2 is YYNGEE. J was trimmed by 5 bases and V by 3 bases; bases with no gene match: 7. The CDR3 length is 15 residues. The CDR3 spells CASSAIYRGTGELFF. The CDR3 DNA reads as TGTGCCAGCAGCGCCATATACAGGGGTACCGGGGAGCTGTTTTTT.

A note on this clonotype: A clone one base away is much larger, so this may be a read error. The chain carries TRBV5-1 and TRBJ1-2; the D is unclear. The CDR3 loop spans 14 amino acids. Germline V CDR1 and CDR2: SGHRS, YFSETQ. The CDR3 region is CASSLDPVLYDYTF. Here the CDR3 DNA reads TGCGCCAGCAGCTTGGACCCAGTACTCTATGACTACACCTTC.

The CDR3 DNA sequence: TGTGCTAGTGGTTTGGGGACTAATGTGACTGCCTACAATGAGCAGTTCTTC. This sequence encodes CASGLGTNVTAYNEQFF. The rearrangement uses TRBV12-5 and TRBJ2-1; D perhaps matches TRBD2 (6 bases). Trimming shortened V by 1 base and J by 2 bases, and 15 bases separated the two germline ends. Germline V gene lookup returns CDR1 LGHNT and CDR2 FRNRAP. The CDR3 loop spans 17 amino acids.

This rearrangement joins TRBV5-4 to TRBJ2-1, with 10 bases lining up with TRBD1. The ends lost 4 bases at V and 6 bases at J; junction bases unmatched: 13. The CDR3 runs to 17 residues. The germline V gene has CDR1 SGHNT and CDR2 YYREEE (reference sequence). CDR3 loop: CASSRGLRDRGSNEQFF. The CDR3 DNA sequence: TGTGCCAGCAGCAGGGGACTTAGGGACAGGGGTAGCAATGAGCAGTTCTTC.

This clonotype was seen many times. V and J are TRBV3-1 and TRBJ1-1, with D possibly matching TRBD1 (6 bases). The CDR3 is made up of 13 amino acids. Trimming took off 4 bases at V and 5 bases at J, with 11 bases between the two ends. The V gene's germline CDR1 is LGHDT and CDR2 YNNKEL (reference sequence). The chain's CDR3 is CASSLDRRTEAFF. The CDR3 DNA reads as TGTGCCAGCAGCCTCGACAGGCGAACTGAAGCTTTCTTT.

A word on this clonotype: A read error is possible here, since a much larger clone lies one base away. V and J are TRBV19 and TRBJ1-1; D is perhaps TRBD1 (5 bases). Per germline, CDR1 LNHDA and CDR2 SQIVND (reference sequence). This CDR3 comprises 14 residues. CDR3 residues: CASSMGTANTGAFF. The DNA of the CDR3 is TGTGCCAGTAGTATGGGGACGGCCAACACTGGAGCTTTCTTT.

Concerning this clonotype: Mismatch with germline at one junction end may stem from a read error. The chain recombines TRBV5-4 with TRBJ2-4, with TRBD2 as a possible D gene (6 bases). The germline CDR1 and CDR2 sequences are SGHNT and YYREEE (reference sequence). The CDR3 has 16 residues. This chain's CDR3 is CDSSSWHGAGKNIQYF. CDR3 in DNA: TGTGACAGCAGCTCCTGGCATGGGGCGGGAAAAAACATTCAGTACTTC.

This clonotype was detected only a few times. A much bigger clone sits one base away, suggesting this may be a read error. The chain couples TRBV16 to TRBJ1-2; TRBD1 matches 8 bases. Germline lookup yields CDR1 KGHSY and CDR2 FQNENV. The CDR3 length is 13 residues. With V trimmed by 4 bases and J by 8 bases, 6 bases remained unmatched. CDR3 protein: CASSRPTGEGYTF. In DNA, the CDR3 is TGTGCCAGCAGCCGACCGACAGGGGAAGGCTACACCTTC.

This clonotype was observed a few times. V gene TRBV29-1 combines with J gene TRBJ2-5, with D perhaps being TRBD1 or TRBD2 (5 bases each). The CDR3 spans 14 residues. Germline V gene sequence: CDR1 SQVTM, CDR2 ANQGSEA. Trimming stripped 0 bases from V and 5 bases from J, with 13 bases between. As DNA, the CDR3 is TGCAGCGTTGAAGATAGAGGGGACGGGGAGACCCAGTACTTC. It translates to CSVEDRGDGETQYF.

Details on this clonotype: A much larger clone differs from this one at a single base, so this may be a read error. The chain carries TRBV19 and TRBJ1-5; D is uncertain. The germline CDR1 and CDR2 sequences are LNHDA and SQIVND (reference sequence). This CDR3 region has 15 residues. V was pared by 8 bases and J by 1 base, with 15 bases between. The CDR3 bases are TGTGCCAGTGCACGACCCGACGGGAGCAATCAGCCCCAGCATTTT. It yields the protein CASARPDGSNQPQHF.

As to this clonotype: Just one base apart from a much larger clone, this may be a read error. It is likely a read error, because the conserved phenylalanine at the end of the CDR3 is missing. V usage is TRBV6-1 and J usage is TRBJ2-7; 10 nucleotides match TRBD1. This CDR3 is built from 15 residues. CDR1 and CDR2 (germline): MNHNS, SASEGT. Losses at the gene ends were 5 bases for V and 2 bases for J; bases not matched to a gene: 6. Here the CDR3 reads CASSYPTGGTYEQYL. The CDR3 coding sequence is TGTGCCAGCAGTTACCCGACAGGGGGCACCTACGAGCAGTACCTC.

Regarding this clonotype: One base away lies a much larger clone, so this may be a sequencing read error. J is TRBJ2-5 and V is TRBV3-1, with D unclear. Germline V gene sequence: CDR1 LGHDT, CDR2 YNNKEL (reference sequence). There are 17 residues in the CDR3. V lost 5 bases to trimming and J lost 5 bases, with 24 bases between them. In nucleotides, the CDR3 is TGTGCCAGCAGCGACTTAGGTCCCAATTCTTTCTCTGAGACCCAGTACTTC. This gives the protein CASSDLGPNSFSETQYF.

This clonotype has at least ten counts. V is TRBV19 and J is TRBJ2-1, with TRBD2 matching 9 bases. Germline CDR1 is LNHDA and CDR2 is SQIVND (reference sequence). The V segment lost 4 bases and the J segment 6 bases; nucleotides outside the gene matches: 13. CDR3 length: 17 amino acids. The CDR3 DNA reads TGTGCCAGTAGTACCCCCCTCCGCGGGAGGGAGCGCAATGAGCAGTTCTTC. Its translation: CASSTPLRGRERNEQFF.

This clonotype has a count of ten or more. The chain joins TRBV6-5 to TRBJ1-2, with TRBD1 matching 8 bases. Trimming cost V 5 bases and J 5 bases; bases outside gene matches: 7. The CDR3 runs to 14 residues. Germline values: CDR1 MNHEY, CDR2 SVGAGI. This CDR3 is CASSPKTGAYGYTF. The CDR3, as DNA: TGTGCCAGCAGTCCTAAGACAGGGGCGTATGGCTACACCTTC.

About this clonotype itself: Given a much more abundant clone one base away, this may be a read error. V is TRBV12-5 and J is TRBJ2-2, with D perhaps TRBD1 (5 bases). Germline CDR1 is LGHNT and CDR2 is FRNRAP. The CDR3 runs 15 residues. CDR3 in DNA: TGTGCTGGTGGGTTCAGGGATTGGGGCACCGGGGAGCTGTTTTTT. As protein: CAGGFRDWGTGELFF. Variable domain in full (rest from reference TRBV12-5 and TRBJ2-2): DARVTQTPRHKVTEMGQEVTMRCQPILGHNTVFWYRQTMMQGLELLAYFRNRAPLDDSGMPKDRFSAEMPDATLATLKIQPSEPRDSAVYFCAGGFRDWGTGELFFGEGSRLTVL.

This clonotype occurred a few times. The V call is TRBV24-1, the J call TRBJ2-3; maybe TRBD2 (5 bases). The length of the CDR3 is 18 residues. Germline V lookup: CDR1 KGHDR, CDR2 SFDVKD. Trimming took off 1 base at V and 0 bases at J, with 16 bases between the two ends. The CDR3 here is CATSDFAAGAASTDTQYF. The CDR3 DNA reads as TGTGCCACCAGTGATTTTGCGGCGGGTGCAGCTAGCACAGATACGCAGTATTTT.